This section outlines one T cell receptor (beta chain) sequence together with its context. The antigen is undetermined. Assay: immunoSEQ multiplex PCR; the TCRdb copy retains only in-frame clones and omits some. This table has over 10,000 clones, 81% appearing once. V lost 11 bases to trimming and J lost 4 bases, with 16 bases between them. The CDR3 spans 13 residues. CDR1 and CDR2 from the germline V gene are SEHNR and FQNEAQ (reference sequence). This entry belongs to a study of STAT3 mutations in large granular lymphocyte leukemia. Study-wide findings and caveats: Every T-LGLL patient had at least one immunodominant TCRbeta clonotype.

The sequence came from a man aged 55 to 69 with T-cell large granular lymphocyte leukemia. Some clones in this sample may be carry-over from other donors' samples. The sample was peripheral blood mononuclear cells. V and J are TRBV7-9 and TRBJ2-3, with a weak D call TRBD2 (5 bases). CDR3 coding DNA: TGTGCCCCGTCGGAGGATGGGGCAGATACGCAGTATTTT. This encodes CAPSEDGADTQYF.